These T cell receptor beta chains were read from a single sample in a study of neurological immune-mediated disorders. MiXCR was run by TCRdb on the 5' RACE reads, yielding one entry per CDR3 protein. This table has 50,000 to 60,000 distinct CDR3 sequences, around 17% appearing once. Sequencing input: PBMCs. The receptors here all came from a man in his 60s in good health. Both conserved end residues are part of each CDR3. D genes are given only for firm matches. Size values are once, few and many counts, or a class for expanded clones, and some rows have none.

TRBV7-2,.,many,TRBJ2-3,TGTGCCAGCAGCTCCTCTTTCATGGGGGGTGCGCAGTATTTT,CASSSSFMGGAQYF
TRBV11-2,.,many,TRBJ1-2,TGTGCCAGCAGCTGGCCGGGGAGTAACCTCTATGGCTACACCTTC,CASSWPGSNLYGYTF
TRBV6-2/TRBV6-3,.,many,TRBJ2-1,TGTGCCAGCAGCCGAAGCTCCTACAATGAGCAGTTCTTC,CASSRSSYNEQFF
TRBV5-1,.,.,TRBJ1-1,TGCGCCAGCAGCTTGGACATCTGTAGCGCTGAAGCTTTCTTT,CASSLDICSAEAFF
TRBV6-5,.,many,TRBJ1-5,TGTGCCAGCAGCCGAAAGCGAGGGGCGAATCAGCCCCAGCATTTT,CASSRKRGANQPQHF
TRBV20-1,TRBD1,many,TRBJ1-5,TGCAGTGCTACAGGGGGTAGGCTCCAGCCCCAGCATTTT,CSATGGRLQPQHF
TRBV21-1,.,many,TRBJ2-1,TGTGCCAGCAGCAAGGGACTAGCGGGAGTTGATGAGCAGTTCTTC,CASSKGLAGVDEQFF
TRBV12-3/TRBV12-4,.,.,TRBJ2-7,TGTGCCAGCAGTTTCGTAGTTAATGAGCAGTACTTC,CASSFVVNEQYF
TRBV5-1,.,many,TRBJ2-1,TGCGCCAGCAGCTTGGACATTGGGGCCCTATACAATGAGCAGTTCTTC,CASSLDIGALYNEQFF
TRBV11-2,.,many,TRBJ2-5,TGTGCCAGCAGATTCAGCGGAGTTGGGCAAGAGACCCAGTACTTC,CASRFSGVGQETQYF
TRBV20-1,.,many,TRBJ2-1,TGCAGTGCTAGAGATCCGTCGAGCGGATCACACTACAATGAGCAGTTCTTC,CSARDPSSGSHYNEQFF
TRBV3-1,.,.,TRBJ2-1,TGTTCCAGCAACGAACGACTGGCCCTGGGTTCAACCAATGAGCAGTTCTTC,CSSNERLALGSTNEQFF
TRBV7-2,TRBD2,many,TRBJ2-7,TGTGCCAGCAGCCCCGGTGGCCGGGGGGGGCTCGAGCAGTACTTC,CASSPGGRGGLEQYF
TRBV6-1,.,many,TRBJ2-5,TGTGCCAGCAGTGAAGGCCCAATGGCCTACCAAGAGACCCAGTACTTC,CASSEGPMAYQETQYF
TRBV20-1,TRBD2,many,TRBJ2-3,TGCAGTGCTGGCAGCGGGGTGCGGATCACAGATACGCAGTATTTT,CSAGSGVRITDTQYF
TRBV12-3/TRBV12-4,.,many,TRBJ1-1,TGTGCCAGCTGGGACTACACTGAAGCTTTCTTT,CASWDYTEAFF
TRBV2,.,many,TRBJ1-6,TGTGCCAGCAGTCAACAGGGCGGAGGTTTCAGTTCACCCCTCCACTTT,CASSQQGGGFSSPLHF
TRBV5-1,.,many,TRBJ2-1,TGCGCCAGCGGGGGAGGGGGGAACTCCTACAATGAGCAGTTCTTC,CASGGGGNSYNEQFF
TRBV6-2/TRBV6-3,TRBD2,many,TRBJ2-3,TGTGCCAGCAGATATGGGACTAGGTCTAGCACAGATACGCAGTATTTT,CASRYGTRSSTDTQYF
TRBV29-1,.,many,TRBJ1-1,TGCAGCGTTGAGACACAGGGCACTGAAGCTTTCTTT,CSVETQGTEAFF
TRBV10-3,.,many,TRBJ2-1,TGTGCCATCAGTGACCCCCTCGCTAGTAATGAGCAGTTCTTC,CAISDPLASNEQFF
TRBV29-1,TRBD1,.,TRBJ2-1,TGCAGCTCTGGGGGACAGGTCTACAATGAGCAGTTCTTC,CSSGGQVYNEQFF
TRBV15,.,many,TRBJ1-4,TGTGCCACCAGCAGAGATCGGCAGGGCGGTGAAAAACTGTTTTTT,CATSRDRQGGEKLFF
TRBV12-3/TRBV12-4,.,.,TRBJ1-2,TGTGCCAACAGCCGGTACATAAGTGGCTACACCTTC,CANSRYISGYTF
TRBV29-1,TRBD2,many,TRBJ2-5,TGCAGCGCCCTGACTAGCGGGAGATCCGGGAGGGAGACCCAGTACTTC,CSALTSGRSGRETQYF
TRBV10-3,TRBD1,many,TRBJ1-5,TGTGCCATCAGTGAGTCGAGGTCCGGGACAGGGGTCGTTCAGCCCCAGCATTTT,CAISESRSGTGVVQPQHF
TRBV5-5,.,many,TRBJ1-5,TGTGCCAGCAGCTTGGCCGCAGATCAGCCCCAGCATTTT,CASSLAADQPQHF
TRBV20-1,.,many,TRBJ2-1,TGCAGTGCTAGAATAGGAGGCTCCTACAATGAGCAGTTCTTC,CSARIGGSYNEQFF
TRBV4-3,.,.,TRBJ1-2,TGCGCCAGCAGCCAAGTCAACGCAGGTGGATATGGCTACACCTTC,CASSQVNAGGYGYTF
TRBV9,TRBD1,many,TRBJ1-2,TGTGCCAGCAGCGGGACAGGGGGCAGCTTTGTGGGCTACACCTTC,CASSGTGGSFVGYTF
TRBV5-1,.,.,TRBJ2-7,TGCGCCAGCAGCTCGGTACAGGCTGGGGCATACGAGCAGTACTTC,CASSSVQAGAYEQYF
TRBV5-1,TRBD2,.,TRBJ2-2,TGCGCCAGCAGCTTGGGGACTAGCGGGAGTAACGGGGAGCTCTTTTTT,CASSLGTSGSNGELFF
TRBV19,TRBD1,few,TRBJ2-7,TGTGCCAGTAGTGGGGACAGGCCCTGGGACGAGCAGTACTTC,CASSGDRPWDEQYF
TRBV18,.,.,TRBJ1-5,TGTGCCAGCTCACCACGGGGTGAGCCCCAGCATTTT,CASSPRGEPQHF
TRBV20-1,TRBD1,many,TRBJ1-5,TGCAGTGCTAGAGGGGACAGGGAAAGTCAGCCCCAGCATTTT,CSARGDRESQPQHF
TRBV9,.,few,TRBJ1-1,TGTGCCAGCAGCGTAGTAGGCGCTTTCTTT,CASSVVGAFF
TRBV14,.,many,TRBJ1-4,TGTGCCAGCAGCCAAGTCCCGCAGGGTCATGAAAAACTGTTTTTT,CASSQVPQGHEKLFF
TRBV20-1,TRBD2,many,TRBJ2-1,TGCAGTGCTAGCGGGACTAGCGGGAGGGAAAATGCCTACAATGAGCAGTTCTTC,CSASGTSGRENAYNEQFF
TRBV5-1,.,many,TRBJ1-4,TGCGCCAGCAGCAATACTTTTAATGAAAAACTGTTTTTT,CASSNTFNEKLFF
TRBV20-1,.,once,TRBJ2-7,TGCAGTGCTATGCGGACACAACCCTACGAGCAGTACTTC,CSAMRTQPYEQYF
TRBV5-1,TRBD2,many,TRBJ2-1,TGCGCCAGCAGCGTACTAGCGAGTAGCTCCTACAATGAGCAGTTCTTC,CASSVLASSSYNEQFF
TRBV2,.,many,TRBJ1-5,TGTGCCAGCAGCGCTGACAGGTCCAGTCAGCCCCAGCATTTT,CASSADRSSQPQHF
TRBV7-2,.,.,TRBJ2-5,TGTGCCAGCAGCTCCGACTGGTCGGTGAAGCTGGAGACCAAGTACTTC,CASSSDWSVKLETKYF
TRBV27,.,many,TRBJ1-2,TGTGCCAGCAGTAGCGGAACCTATGGCTACACCTTC,CASSSGTYGYTF
TRBV7-2,.,many,TRBJ2-1,TGTGCCAGCAGCCCGTCCAGGGTAGGATACAATGAGCAGTTCTTC,CASSPSRVGYNEQFF
TRBV5-1,TRBD2,many,TRBJ2-1,TGCGCCAGCAGCTCGGGGACTAGCGGGAGGGTCTTGGAGCAGTTCTTC,CASSSGTSGRVLEQFF
TRBV12-3/TRBV12-4,TRBD2,few,TRBJ2-1,TGTGCCAGCAGTTTACTTCGGGGGGGGGTACGAAATGAGCAGTTCTTC,CASSLLRGGVRNEQFF
TRBV29-1,.,many,TRBJ1-1,TGCAGCGTTGAAGTGGGGAAGGAAGCTTTCTTT,CSVEVGKEAFF
TRBV5-1,.,many,TRBJ2-2,TGCGCCAGCAGCTTAGGGACCACCGGTGTCACCGGGGAGCTGTTTTTT,CASSLGTTGVTGELFF
TRBV6-4,.,once,TRBJ2-1,TGTGCCAGCAGTCCCGATCGGACAGTAACCGGTGAGCAGTTCTTC,CASSPDRTVTGEQFF
TRBV27,TRBD1,many,TRBJ1-2,TGTGCCAGCAGCCCCAGGACAGGGACTAACTATGGCTACACCTTC,CASSPRTGTNYGYTF
TRBV7-2,TRBD1,many,TRBJ1-1,TGTGCCAGCAGCAACAGGGGATTCACTGAAGCTTTCTTT,CASSNRGFTEAFF
TRBV20-1,TRBD2,many,TRBJ2-5,TGCAGTGCTATAGCGGGAGGGCTGGCCCAAGAGACCCAGTACTTC,CSAIAGGLAQETQYF
TRBV3-1,TRBD1,many,TRBJ1-1,TGTGCCAGCAGCCAAGCGAGGACAGGGGGCCCCACTGAAGCTTTCTTT,CASSQARTGGPTEAFF
TRBV4-2,TRBD1,medium-sized,TRBJ1-2,TGTGCCAGCAGCCAAGACGGGACAGCCTATGGCTACACCTTC,CASSQDGTAYGYTF
TRBV25-1,TRBD2,few,TRBJ2-3,TGTGCCAGCAGTGATCCCCTAGCGGCTAGCACAGATACGCAGTATTTT,CASSDPLAASTDTQYF
TRBV12-3/TRBV12-4,.,.,TRBJ2-3,TGCGGGAGTCAGGGAAGCACAGATACGCAGTATTTT,CGSQGSTDTQYF
TRBV4-2,.,many,TRBJ1-4,TGTGCCAGCAGCCAAGATGCTACTGCCGTAGGTGAAAAACTGTTTTTT,CASSQDATAVGEKLFF
TRBV4-2,.,many,TRBJ2-7,TGTGCCACCGCTAAGCGGGTCGGCGACGAGCAGTACTTC,CATAKRVGDEQYF
TRBV7-6,TRBD2,many,TRBJ2-7,TGTGCCAGCGGACTAGGCGGGGTCGTGGACGAGCAGTACTTC,CASGLGGVVDEQYF